What follows are 4 T cell receptor beta chains derived from one specimen sequenced in a study of CD8+ T cells in alopecia areata. Following extraction, RNA underwent reverse transcription to cDNA, which served as the sequencing template. Using immunoSEQ multiplex PCR, the repertoire was profiled, and TCRdb retains in-frame clones only, with some absent. The table records around 140,000 clones, around 50% of them present only once. Described treatment: oral pan-JAK inhibitor, 5-10 mg twice daily. The sample here was CD8+ T cells sorted from blood, taken at week 4, from a patient treated with tofacitinib. These receptors were collected from a human donor with alopecia areata.

This clone was seen only a few times. This chain uses TRBV2 with TRBJ2-3; 12 bases fit TRBD2. The CDR3 covers 16 residues. Germline V gene sequence: CDR1 SNHLY, CDR2 FYNNEI. V shed 6 bases, J shed 0 bases, and the junction held 4 bases outside the gene matches. The CDR3 DNA is TGTGCCAGCAGCGGACTAGCGGGGCTTAGCACAGATACGCAGTATTTT. It translates to CASSGLAGLSTDTQYF.

The rearrangement links TRBV4-3 to TRBJ2-1; the match to TRBD2 covers 8 bases. J lost 3 bases, V lost 3 bases, and 10 bases had no gene match. This CDR3 has 17 residues. Germline V gives CDR1 LGHNA, CDR2 YSLEER. CDR3 DNA sequence: TGCGCCAGCAGCCAGTCTCCGGGACTAGGATACTACAATGAGCAGTTCTTC. This encodes CASSQSPGLGYYNEQFF.

The V gene is TRBV5-8, the J gene TRBJ2-7, with TRBD1 as a possible D gene (5 bases). CDR3 size: 12 residues. The germline CDR1 and CDR2 sequences are SGHTS and YDEGEE. V shed 6 bases and J shed 3 bases, with 10 bases lying between them. The CDR3, as DNA: TGTGCCAGCATCGGACACTACTACGAGCAGTACTTC. Amino acid sequence: CASIGHYYEQYF.

V usage is TRBV29-1 and J usage is TRBJ1-2; the D gene is possibly TRBD1 (5 bases). The CDR3 consists of 11 residues. With 7 bases removed from V and 5 bases from J, the gap between germline ends came to 11 bases. The V gene's germline CDR1 is SQVTM and CDR2 ANQGSEA. The CDR3 nucleotides are TGCAGCGGCCTGGGGGATTATGGCTACACCTTC. Amino acids: CSGLGDYGYTF.